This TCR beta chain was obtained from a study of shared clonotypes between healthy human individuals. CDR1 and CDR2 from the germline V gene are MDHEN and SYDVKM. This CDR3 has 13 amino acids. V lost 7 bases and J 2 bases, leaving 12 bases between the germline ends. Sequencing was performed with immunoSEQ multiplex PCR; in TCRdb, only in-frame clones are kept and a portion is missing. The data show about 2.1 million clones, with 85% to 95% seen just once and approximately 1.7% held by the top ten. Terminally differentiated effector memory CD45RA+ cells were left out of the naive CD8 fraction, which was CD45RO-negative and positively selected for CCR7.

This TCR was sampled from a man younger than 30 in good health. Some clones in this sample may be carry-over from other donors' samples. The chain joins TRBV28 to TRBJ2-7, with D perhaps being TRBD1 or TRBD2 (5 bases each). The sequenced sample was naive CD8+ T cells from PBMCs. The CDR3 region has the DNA TGTGCCAGCAAGACGGGGCGAGCCTACGAGCAGTACTTC. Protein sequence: CASKTGRAYEQYF.